These T cell receptor beta chains were read from a single sample in a study of immune heterogeneity within non-small cell lung tumors. TCRdb analysed the multiplex PCR reads with MiXCR anew, one entry per CDR3 protein. The sample contains roughly 14,000 distinct CDR3 sequences, approximately 26% of which appear only once. Sequenced: lung tumor tissue. The receptors derive from a man aged 40-49 years with non-small cell lung cancer. CDR3s include the opening cysteine and the closing phenylalanine or tryptophan. D genes are given only for firm matches. Expanded clones are given a class, and other clones once, few, many or no size at all.

clone_size d_call j_call cdr3_length v_call cdr3_nt cdr3_aa
few . TRBJ1-1 13 TRBV11-1 TGTGCCAGCAGCTACATGGGGGGCACTGAAGCTTTCTTT CASSYMGGTEAFF
. . TRBJ2-1 15 TRBV9 TGTGCCAGCAGCGTAGGCGGGACCTTTTACAATGAGCAGTTCTTC CASSVGGTFYNEQFF
many . TRBJ1-1 14 TRBV10-2 TGCGCCAGCAGTGAACCAGGGGATATCACTGAAGCTTTCTTT CASSEPGDITEAFF
medium-sized TRBD2 TRBJ2-7 14 TRBV20-1 TGCAGTGCCAGGTCGGGGGAGGGCCCCCACGAGCAGTACTTC CSARSGEGPHEQYF
medium-sized . TRBJ1-1 13 TRBV2 TGTGCCAGCAGTGAGAGTCCGAGTACTGAAGCTTTCTTT CASSESPSTEAFF
many . TRBJ1-1 13 TRBV7-2 TGTGCCAGCAGCCGACCTTCCGACACTCGAGCTTTCTTT CASSRPSDTRAFF
many . TRBJ1-1 14 TRBV6-1 TGTGCCAGCAGAGTCGAAAGGGCGAACACTGAAGCTTTCTTT CASRVERANTEAFF
. TRBD2 TRBJ2-1 17 TRBV29-1 TGCAGCGGGGAAGGCCTAGCGGGAGGTTGGGGGCGAAGTGAGCAGTTCTTC CSGEGLAGGWGRSEQFF
medium-sized TRBD1 TRBJ2-7 15 TRBV28 TGTGCCAGCAGCCCTGGGACAGGGCCCCTATACGAGCAGTACTTC CASSPGTGPLYEQYF
few . TRBJ1-6 16 TRBV5-1 TGCGCCAGCAGCTTAGGGGGAGCTGCCTATAATTCACCCCTCCACTTT CASSLGGAAYNSPLHF
few . TRBJ2-1 11 TRBV12-3/TRBV12-4 TGTGCCAGCAGTTCCGGGACCACGCAGTTCTTC CASSSGTTQFF
. . TRBJ1-1 12 TRBV6-2/TRBV6-3 TGTGCCAGCAGCACCGGCCCATCTGAAGCTTTCTTT CASSTGPSEAFF
few . TRBJ2-7 14 TRBV5-4 TGTGCCAGCAGCTTGGGGGGGAGGAGTCACGAGCAGTACTTC CASSLGGRSHEQYF